This T cell receptor beta chain stems from a study of blood T cell repertoires in COVID-19. Overall study: Samples of COVID-19 (acute and convalescent) were obtained from the United States, Italy and Spain. Sources were T cells, B-cell-depleted T cells, or PBMCs; the material itself was cDNA or gDNA.

Trimming removed 6 bases from V and 7 bases from J; junction bases left unmatched: 5. From germline, CDR1 is ENHRY and CDR2 SYGVKD. This CDR3 comprises 15 residues. This table comes from immunoSEQ multiplex PCR, and its TCRdb copy is limited to in-frame clones, with some not included. The sample has roughly 71,000 clones, less than 90% seen once; the top ten hold around 9.5%. The sequenced material came from peripheral blood. The rearrangement uses TRBV10-3 and TRBJ2-1, with 14 bases that match TRBD2. This sequence originates from a man aged 45-65 years with active COVID-19. CDR3 DNA sequence: TGTGCCATCAGCCGACTAGCGGGAGGGGGAAATGAGCAGTTCTTC. It specifies CAISRLAGGGNEQFF.